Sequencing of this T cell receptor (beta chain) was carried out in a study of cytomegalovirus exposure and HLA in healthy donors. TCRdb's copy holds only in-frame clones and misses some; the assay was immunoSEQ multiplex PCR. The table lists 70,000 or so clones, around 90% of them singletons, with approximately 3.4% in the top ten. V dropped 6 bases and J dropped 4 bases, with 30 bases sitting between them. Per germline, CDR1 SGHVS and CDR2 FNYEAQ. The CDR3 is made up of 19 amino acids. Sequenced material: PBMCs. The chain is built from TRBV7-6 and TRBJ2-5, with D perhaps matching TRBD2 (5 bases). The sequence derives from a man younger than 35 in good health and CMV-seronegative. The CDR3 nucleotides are TGTGCCAGCAGTCCCCGTGTCCGGGGAATACCGCAAAGCCGAGAGACCCAGTACTTC. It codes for CASSPRVRGIPQSRETQYF.